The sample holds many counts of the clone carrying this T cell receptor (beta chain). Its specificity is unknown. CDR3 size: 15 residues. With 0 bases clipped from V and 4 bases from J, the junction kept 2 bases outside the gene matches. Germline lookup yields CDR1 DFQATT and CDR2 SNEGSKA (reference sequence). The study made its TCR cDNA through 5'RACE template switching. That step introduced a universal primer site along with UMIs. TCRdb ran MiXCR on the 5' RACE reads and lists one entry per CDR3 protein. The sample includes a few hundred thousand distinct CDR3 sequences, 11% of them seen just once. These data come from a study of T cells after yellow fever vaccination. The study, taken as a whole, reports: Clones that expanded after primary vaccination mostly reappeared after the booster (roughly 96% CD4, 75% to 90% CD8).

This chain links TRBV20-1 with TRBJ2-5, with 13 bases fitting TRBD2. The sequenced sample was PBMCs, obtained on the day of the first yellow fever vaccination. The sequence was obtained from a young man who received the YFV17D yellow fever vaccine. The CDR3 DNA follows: TGCAGTGCTAGAGATTGGACTAGCGGGGGAGAGACCCAGTACTTC. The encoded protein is CSARDWTSGGETQYF.